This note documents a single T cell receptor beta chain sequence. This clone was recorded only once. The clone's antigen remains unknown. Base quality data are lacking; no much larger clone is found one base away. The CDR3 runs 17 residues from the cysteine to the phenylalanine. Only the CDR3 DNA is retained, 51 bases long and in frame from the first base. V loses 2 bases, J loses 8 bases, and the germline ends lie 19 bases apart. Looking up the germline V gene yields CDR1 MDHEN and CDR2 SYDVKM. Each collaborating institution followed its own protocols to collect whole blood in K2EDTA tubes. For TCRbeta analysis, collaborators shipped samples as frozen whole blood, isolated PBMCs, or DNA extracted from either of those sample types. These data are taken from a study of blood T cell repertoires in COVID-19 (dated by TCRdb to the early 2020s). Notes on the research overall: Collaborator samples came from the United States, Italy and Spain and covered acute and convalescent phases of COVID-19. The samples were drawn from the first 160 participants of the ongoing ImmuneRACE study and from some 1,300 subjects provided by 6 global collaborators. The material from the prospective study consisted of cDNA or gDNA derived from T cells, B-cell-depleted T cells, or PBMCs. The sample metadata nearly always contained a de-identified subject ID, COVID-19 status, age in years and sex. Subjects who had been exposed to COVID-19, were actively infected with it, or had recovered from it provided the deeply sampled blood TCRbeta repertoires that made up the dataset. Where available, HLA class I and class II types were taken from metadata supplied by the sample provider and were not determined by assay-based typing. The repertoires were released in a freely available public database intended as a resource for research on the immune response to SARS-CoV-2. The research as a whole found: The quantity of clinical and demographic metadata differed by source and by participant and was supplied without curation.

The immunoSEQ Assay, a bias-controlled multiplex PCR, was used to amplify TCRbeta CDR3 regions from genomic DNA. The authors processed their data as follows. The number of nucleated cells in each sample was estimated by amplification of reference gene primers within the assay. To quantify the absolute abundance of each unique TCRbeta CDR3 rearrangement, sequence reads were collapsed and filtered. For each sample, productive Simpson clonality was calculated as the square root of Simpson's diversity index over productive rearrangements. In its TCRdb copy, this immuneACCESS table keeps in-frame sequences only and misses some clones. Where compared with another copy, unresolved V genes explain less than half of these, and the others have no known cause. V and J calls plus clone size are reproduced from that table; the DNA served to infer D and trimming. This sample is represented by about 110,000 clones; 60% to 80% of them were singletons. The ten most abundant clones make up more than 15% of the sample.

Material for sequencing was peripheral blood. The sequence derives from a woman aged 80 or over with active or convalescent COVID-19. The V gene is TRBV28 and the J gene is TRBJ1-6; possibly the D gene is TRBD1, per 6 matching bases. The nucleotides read TGTGCCAGCAGTTTAATATTACAGGGATTTTTGGATTCACCCCTCCACTTT. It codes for CASSLILQGFLDSPLHF.